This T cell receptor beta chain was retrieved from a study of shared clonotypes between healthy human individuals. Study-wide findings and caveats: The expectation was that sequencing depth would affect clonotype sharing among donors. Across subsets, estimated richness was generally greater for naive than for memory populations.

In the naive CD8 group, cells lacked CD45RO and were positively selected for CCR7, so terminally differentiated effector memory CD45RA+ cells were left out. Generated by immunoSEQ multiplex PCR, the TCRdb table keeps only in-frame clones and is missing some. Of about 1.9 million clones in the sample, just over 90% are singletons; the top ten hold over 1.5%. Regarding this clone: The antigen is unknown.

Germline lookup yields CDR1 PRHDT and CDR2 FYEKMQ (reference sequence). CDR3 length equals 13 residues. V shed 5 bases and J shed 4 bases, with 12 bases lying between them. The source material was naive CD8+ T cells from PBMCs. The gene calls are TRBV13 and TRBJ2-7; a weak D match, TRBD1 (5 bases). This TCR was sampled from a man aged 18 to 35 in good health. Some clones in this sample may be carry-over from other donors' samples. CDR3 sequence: CASSEGAEYEQYF. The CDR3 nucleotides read TGTGCCAGCAGCGAAGGGGCGGAGTACGAGCAGTACTTC.